The sequence of this T cell receptor (beta chain) was determined in a study of blood T cell repertoires in COVID-19. As for the study in general: The United States, Italy and Spain were the sources of the acute and convalescent COVID-19 samples.

Methods used by the authors: From reference gene primer amplification, estimates of nucleated cell counts were derived. Sequencing was performed with immunoSEQ multiplex PCR; in TCRdb, only in-frame clones are kept and a portion is missing. V and J calls and clone size are those listed in that table; D and trimming were worked out from the DNA. The table has around 160,000 clones, 85% to 90% seen once. V lost 6 bases and J 5 bases, leaving 16 bases between the germline ends. The CDR3 length is 15 residues. Germline values: CDR1 MNHEY, CDR2 SMNVEV (reference sequence). During active infection, Seattle patients enrolled and were then monitored through disease.

The chain combines TRBV27 with TRBJ2-2; D possibly corresponds to TRBD2 (6 bases). This sequence originates from a woman in her 70s with COVID-19, enrolled during active disease. Sequenced input: peripheral blood. CDR3 amino acids: CASSLGRLGTGELFF. The DNA for the CDR3 is TGTGCCAGCAGCCTGGGGAGGCTCGGAACCGGGGAGCTGTTTTTT.